Described below is a single T cell receptor beta chain sequence and its context. This clonotype has ten or more counts. Its antigen is still unknown. It has no much larger one-base neighbor in the sample; base qualities were not kept. cDNA was synthesized by template-switch 5'RACE using a primer carrying a 10-nucleotide random unique molecular identifier by which each TCR transcript was tagged. Over 160 million TCR-beta sequences, covering 15-18 subjects, were produced in each sequencing run. Total RNA was extracted with the RNeasy kit. The KAPA Real-time Library Amplification kit was used to amplify TCR-beta VDJ regions with primers for the TCR constant region and the 5'RACE anchor. A first PCR added sample indexes and Illumina adaptors, after which a second PCR increased the library yield. The roughly 650 bp TCR product was size-selected on a 2% E-gel SizeSelection system after Ampure bead purification. Before pooling, library quality was checked on a Bioanalyzer, concentration was measured with Qubit, and libraries were quantified with the Kapa Library Quantification kit. An Illumina HiSeq 2500 sequenced the libraries paired-end 2 x 150 bp. To increase sequence diversity, roughly 25-31% phiX was spiked into each library pool. Under the source paper's analysis protocol: The UMI-based MiGEC pipeline processed quality-filtered reads and removed over 75% of raw TCR sequences during error correction. VDJ genes were aligned to IMGT germline references, and clonotypes were defined by unique CDR3 amino acid sequence plus V-J genes. VDJtools evaluated clonal expansion, Shannon diversity and CDR3 relatedness (CalcPairwiseDistances, ClusterSamples); CLCbio workbench built phylogenetic trees. Expanded clones were defined as having at least 8 unique UMIs, based on coefficient-of-variation modelling across technical triplicates. Through fastp at Q25 and MiXCR, TCRdb rebuilt clones from the public reads, retaining in-frame beta chains. All rows with the same CDR3 protein become a single entry with the most common DNA and genes. V and J calls and clone size were set by TCRdb, not the authors. Recorded for this sample are approximately 40,000 distinct CDR3 sequences; over 9.5% of them occurred a single time. 0.95% to 1.5% of the sample rests with the top ten.

The healthy controls were volunteers from blood banks in Maryland, USA. Libraries from unsorted PBMCs were made from 2 million PBMCs kept in RNAlater at -80 degrees C until RNA extraction. Peripheral blood was subjected to Ficoll-Hypaque density gradient centrifugation to isolate PBMCs, which were then cryopreserved in liquid nitrogen. The sample comes from a study of neurological immune-mediated disorders (dated by TCRdb to the late 2010s). About the study as a whole: Peripheral blood TCR-beta repertoires from HTLV-I-associated myelopathy (HAM/TSP) patients, multiple sclerosis patients and healthy controls were compared by UMI-based sequencing. The roughly 100 TCR-beta libraries covered PBMC samples along with longitudinal samples, technical triplicates, and paired sorted CD4+ and CD8+ T-cell subsets. The cohort included about 70 subjects: about 15 with HAM/TSP, about 34 with multiple sclerosis, and 20 healthy controls.

Summary of the overall study and its limitations: Expanded clones from different subjects shared no identical CDR3 amino acid sequences, which suggests that TCR-beta repertoires were private in all groups. The highest TCR clonal expansion was observed in HAM/TSP patients, whereas the lowest was observed in MS patients, even when compared with healthy controls.

Sequencing used PBMCs. The clonotype was recovered from a female donor in good health.

This receptor carries the CDR3 CASSVEVGGGYGYTF. The nucleotide sequence reads TGCGCCAGCAGCGTGGAGGTTGGGGGCGGCTATGGCTACACCTTC. The V gene is TRBV5-1 and the J gene is TRBJ1-2; TRBD1 is perhaps the D gene, given 6 matching bases. The germline V gene yields SGHRS for CDR1 and YFSETQ for CDR2. The V and J ends are trimmed by 4 bases and 4 bases, leaving 17 bases between them. Taken from cysteine to phenylalanine, the CDR3 has 15 residues. This entry keeps only the CDR3 DNA: 45 bases, framed from base 1.